Below, 3 T cell receptor beta chains from the same sample are listed, as sequenced in a study of blood T cell repertoires in COVID-19 (dated by TCRdb to 2018 to 2021). Library preparation employed the immunoSEQ multiplex PCR assay. This is the immuneACCESS table as TCRdb keeps it, with only in-frame sequences that have V and J called. A part of the clones is gone; compared with another copy, unresolved V genes explain less than half, and the rest is unexplained. The sample table shows about 89,000 clones, and 65% to 85% are seen once. The top ten constitute more than 6% of the sample. Material for sequencing was peripheral blood. These receptors were collected from a man between 65 and 85 years old with COVID-19, enrolled during active disease.

The chain employs TRBV5-1 and TRBJ1-4; D might be TRBD1 (5 bases). There are 15 residues in the CDR3. Germline CDR1 is SGHRS and CDR2 is YFSETQ. V was pared by 3 bases and J by 4 bases, with 13 bases between. CDR3 amino acids: CASSWIRDFNEKLFF. The CDR3 region has the DNA TGCGCCAGCAGCTGGATCCGGGACTTTAATGAAAAACTGTTTTTT.

In the case of this clone: Other DNA sequences in the same sample also yield this CDR3. J is TRBJ2-1 and V is TRBV6-5; 7 positions agree with TRBD2. The germline V gene has CDR1 MNHEY and CDR2 SVGAGI. This CDR3 has 14 amino acids. The V gene end was trimmed by 9 bases and the J gene end by 0 bases; junction bases not matched to a gene: 5. The chain's CDR3 is CASHGGSSYNEQFF. DNA for the CDR3: TGTGCCAGTCACGGGGGGAGCTCCTACAATGAGCAGTTCTTC.

The CDR3 DNA sequence: TGTGCCAGTAGTACCGAACTGGGAGGTGAGCAGTTCTTC. This encodes CASSTELGGEQFF. V gene TRBV19 combines with J gene TRBJ2-1; maybe TRBD2 (6 bases). The CDR3 consists of 13 residues. The V and J ends lost 4 bases and 9 bases respectively, with 13 bases between them. Germline V gene lookup returns CDR1 LNHDA and CDR2 SQIVND (reference sequence).